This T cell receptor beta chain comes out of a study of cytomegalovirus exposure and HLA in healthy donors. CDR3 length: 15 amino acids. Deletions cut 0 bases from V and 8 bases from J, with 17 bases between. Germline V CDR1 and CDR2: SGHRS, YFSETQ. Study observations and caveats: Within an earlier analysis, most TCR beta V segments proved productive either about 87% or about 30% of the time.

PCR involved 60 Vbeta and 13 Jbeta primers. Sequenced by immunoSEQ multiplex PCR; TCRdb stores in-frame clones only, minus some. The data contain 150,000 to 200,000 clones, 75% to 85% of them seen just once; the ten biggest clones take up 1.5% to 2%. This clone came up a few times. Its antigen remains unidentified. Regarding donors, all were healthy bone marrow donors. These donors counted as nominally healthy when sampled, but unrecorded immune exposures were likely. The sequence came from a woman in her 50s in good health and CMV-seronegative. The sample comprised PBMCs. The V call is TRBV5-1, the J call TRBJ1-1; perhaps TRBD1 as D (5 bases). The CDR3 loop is CASSLGSRPAGEAFF. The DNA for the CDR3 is TGCGCCAGCAGCTTGGGATCTCGGCCCGCAGGGGAAGCTTTCTTT.